One and the same sample provided the 30 T cell receptor beta chains below, sequenced in a study of T cell repertoires in cytomegalovirus infection. Their cognate antigens are unknown. TCRdb recomputed calls from the reads with MiXCR, one row per CDR3 protein. The sample shows around 570,000 distinct CDR3 sequences, almost 40% of them seen only once. Sequenced here: cultured PBMCs, sampled from culture after CMV antigen stimulation. These receptors all come from a human donor in good health (CMV status not recorded). Some clones in this sample may be carry-over from other donors' samples.

The chain uses TRBV10-3 and TRBJ2-5; D assignment may be TRBD1 or TRBD2 (5 bases each). Germline V gene sequence: CDR1 ENHRY, CDR2 SYGVKD. CDR3 size: 12 residues. With 10 bases removed from V and 3 bases from J, the gap between germline ends came to 12 bases. CDR3 protein: CATSGTEETQYF. CDR3 DNA: TGTGCCACTTCGGGGACCGAAGAGACCCAGTACTTC.

V gene TRBV7-2 combines with J gene TRBJ2-1; 10 bases match TRBD2. Germline values: CDR1 SGHTA, CDR2 FQGNSA. V was clipped by 5 bases and J by 6 bases; unmatched bases: 7. The CDR3 sequence is 15 residues long. CDR3 bases: TGTGCCAGCAGCCAGACTAGCGGGTTACCCAATGAGCAGTTCTTC. Translated: CASSQTSGLPNEQFF.

This chain uses TRBV20-1 with TRBJ1-1, with 7 bases matching TRBD1. The CDR3 spans 14 residues. With 2 bases clipped from V and 2 bases from J, the junction kept 5 bases outside the gene matches. Germline CDR1 reads DFQATT; CDR2 reads SNEGSKA (reference sequence). DNA of the CDR3: TGCAGTGCTAGATACAGGGGAGCCAACACTGAAGCTTTCTTT. It encodes CSARYRGANTEAFF.

The CDR3 DNA sequence: TGTGCCAGTAGTGCGGACAGCAGGGGATACGAGCAGTACTTC. Encoded protein: CASSADSRGYEQYF. The rearrangement uses TRBV19 and TRBJ2-7; maybe TRBD1 (6 bases). The CDR3 totals 14 residues. Per germline, CDR1 LNHDA and CDR2 SQIVND (reference sequence). Trimming pared 5 bases from V and 4 bases from J, leaving 15 bases between.

This clonotype has just a few counts. This chain links TRBV12-3 or TRBV12-4 with TRBJ2-1, with TRBD2 identical over 10 bases. With V trimmed by 6 bases and J by 5 bases, 10 bases remained unmatched. The CDR3 extends over 16 amino acids. CDR3 amino acids: CASSYSGTSANNEQFF. For the CDR3, the DNA is TGTGCCAGCAGCTACTCCGGGACTAGCGCAAACAATGAGCAGTTCTTC.

The chain recombines TRBV11-2 with TRBJ2-1, with no clear D. Germline values: CDR1 SGHAT, CDR2 FQNNGV. The V end was cut by 4 bases, the J end by 7 bases, with 8 bases between. The CDR3 length is 12 residues. The CDR3 DNA reads as TGTGCCAGCAGCTCCTACCCAAATGAGCAGTTCTTC. It encodes CASSSYPNEQFF.

This chain links TRBV7-4 with TRBJ2-7; D may be TRBD1 (6 bases). This CDR3 has 17 residues. Germline loops: CDR1 SGHVT, CDR2 SQSDAQ. The V end lost 4 bases, the J end lost 1 base, and 20 bases lay between the germline ends. The CDR3, as DNA: TGTGCCAGCAGCTCGTCGGTCGGGACAAACTTTTCCTACGAGCAGTACTTC. Translating it yields CASSSSVGTNFSYEQYF. Combining the CDR3 with reference TRBV7-4 and TRBJ2-7 gives the whole variable domain GAGVSQSPRYKVAKRGRDVALRCDSISGHVTLYWYRQTLGQGSEVLTYSQSDAQRDKSGRPSGRFSAERPERSVSTLKIQRTEQGDSAVYLCASSSSVGTNFSYEQYFGPGTRLTVT.

This clonotype was observed a handful of times. The V call is TRBV12-3 or TRBV12-4, the J call TRBJ2-4, with 7 bases that match TRBD1. The CDR3 totals 17 residues. Unmatched junction bases numbered 12, after V lost 6 bases and J lost 1 base. The CDR3 nucleotides are TGTGCCAGCAGCGCATACTCAGGGACAGCGGCCAAAAACATTCAGTACTTC. This translates into CASSAYSGTAAKNIQYF.

This clonotype was seen repeatedly, ten times or more. CDR3 DNA sequence: TGTGCCAGCAGCGAAATCCGTGAGACCCAGTACTTC. Its protein is CASSEIRETQYF. This sequence joins TRBV7-2 and TRBJ2-5; D uncertain. Per the germline V gene, CDR1 is SGHTA and CDR2 is FQGNSA. This CDR3 spans 12 amino acids. V lost 5 bases and J 5 bases, leaving 9 bases between the germline ends.

Many counts were recorded for this clonotype. This chain uses TRBV7-2 with TRBJ2-7; D possibly corresponds to TRBD2 (5 bases). This CDR3 region has 14 residues. Per the germline V gene, CDR1 is SGHTA and CDR2 is FQGNSA. V dropped 5 bases and J dropped 2 bases, with 13 bases sitting between them. In DNA form, the CDR3 reads TGTGCCAGCAGCCTGAGCGGAAGTCCCTACGAGCAGTACTTC. It encodes CASSLSGSPYEQYF.

V usage is TRBV4-2 and J usage is TRBJ2-5; D is ambiguous. Germline V gene lookup returns CDR1 LGHNA and CDR2 YNFKEQ. The CDR3 has 13 amino acids. Trimming shortened V by 5 bases and J by 3 bases, and 10 bases separated the two germline ends. For the CDR3, the DNA is TGTGCCAGCAGCTACGGGCCGGAAGAGACCCAGTACTTC. Translating gives CASSYGPEETQYF.

This clonotype was observed a few times. CDR3 coding DNA: TGTGCCAGCAAAACAGGGACTACGACTGGGGAGCAGTACTTC. Protein product: CASKTGTTTGEQYF. The genes are TRBV28 and TRBJ2-7, with D possibly matching TRBD2 (7 bases). V lost 7 bases and J 7 bases, leaving 20 bases between the germline ends. Germline values: CDR1 MDHEN, CDR2 SYDVKM. This CDR3 spans 14 amino acids.

The chain employs TRBV7-9 and TRBJ2-7; D remains unclear. With 5 bases removed from V and 4 bases from J, the gap between germline ends came to 9 bases. This CDR3 region has 12 residues. CDR1 is SEHNR and CDR2 is FQNEAQ in the germline V gene (reference sequence). This CDR3 reads CASSRLRYEQYF. In nucleotides, the CDR3 is TGTGCCAGCAGCCGACTCAGGTACGAGCAGTACTTC.

The chain recombines TRBV11-2 with TRBJ1-5, with D unresolved. The CDR3 sequence is 17 residues long. Germline V lookup: CDR1 SGHAT, CDR2 FQNNGV. The germline V and J ends were trimmed by 1 base and 0 bases, with 13 bases remaining between them. The CDR3 loop reads CASSLGSTPYSNQPQHF. The CDR3 coding sequence is TGTGCCAGCAGCTTAGGTTCGACACCTTATAGCAATCAGCCCCAGCATTTT.

This clonotype was observed a few times. The chain is built from TRBV7-2 and TRBJ1-5; D perhaps matches TRBD1 (5 bases). This CDR3 has 14 residues. CDR1 is SGHTA, CDR2 FQGNSA, per germline. The germline V and J ends were trimmed by 5 bases and 5 bases, with 13 bases remaining between them. The CDR3 is CASSDQGGYQPQHF. The DNA for the CDR3 is TGTGCCAGCAGCGATCAGGGTGGATATCAGCCCCAGCATTTT.

The rearrangement uses TRBV19 and TRBJ2-7, with 7 bases aligning to TRBD2. Germline assignment: CDR1 LNHDA and CDR2 SQIVND (reference sequence). The CDR3 loop spans 15 amino acids. Losses at the gene ends were 5 bases for V and 0 bases for J; bases not matched to a gene: 7. The CDR3 DNA follows: TGTGCCAGTAGTGTGAAGCGGGGCCCCTCCTACGAGCAGTACTTC. Protein: CASSVKRGPSYEQYF.

Only a few counts were recorded for this clonotype. V and J are TRBV12-3 or TRBV12-4 and TRBJ1-1, with D perhaps matching TRBD1 (6 bases). The CDR3 spans 14 residues. V was shortened by 4 bases and J by 1 base, with 10 bases between the two germline ends. DNA for the CDR3: TGTGCCAGCAGTTCACAGGGTACGAACACTGAAGCTTTCTTT. This translates into CASSSQGTNTEAFF.

A note on this clonotype: Compared with germline, one end of the junction differs, possibly owing to a read error. The CDR3 DNA reads TGTGCCAGCAGCTACCTGACTAGCCCCGGGGAGACCCAGCACTTC. Amino acids: CASSYLTSPGETQHF. V gene TRBV7-2 combines with J gene TRBJ2-5; 7 nucleotides match TRBD2. This CDR3 is 15 amino acids long. Germline V lookup: CDR1 SGHTA, CDR2 FQGNSA. The complete variable domain, with remaining parts taken from reference TRBV7-2 and TRBJ2-5, reads GAGVSQSPSNKVTEKGKDVELRCDPISGHTALYWYRQSLGQGLEFLIYFQGNSAPDKSGLPSDRFSAERTGGSVSTLTIQRTQQEDSAVYLCASSYLTSPGETQHFGPGTRLLVL.

There are a few counts of this clonotype. The genes are TRBV2 and TRBJ2-3; 7 nucleotides align to TRBD2. With V trimmed by 6 bases and J by 1 base, 10 bases remained unmatched. CDR1 and CDR2 (germline): SNHLY, FYNNEI. The CDR3 length is 16 residues. This CDR3 reads CASSDTSADGTDTQYF. DNA for the CDR3: TGTGCCAGCAGCGATACTAGCGCGGACGGCACAGATACGCAGTATTTT.

The V and J genes are TRBV6-5 and TRBJ2-1; D perhaps matches TRBD1 (6 bases). The V and J ends lost 7 bases and 0 bases respectively, with 13 bases between them. The CDR3 runs 15 residues. Germline CDR1 and CDR2: MNHEY and SVGAGI. The CDR3 is CASNNREGSYNEQFF. The CDR3 bases are TGTGCCAGCAATAACAGGGAAGGCTCCTACAATGAGCAGTTCTTC.

The chain couples TRBV12-5 to TRBJ2-3; 7 bases match TRBD2. This CDR3 is 17 amino acids long. Trimming removed 6 bases from V and 7 bases from J; junction bases left unmatched: 19. CDR1 LGHNT and CDR2 FRNRAP come from the germline V gene. As DNA, the CDR3 is TGTGCTAGTGGCCTTCCGGTGTCCAGCGGGACCCACAATACGCAGTATTTT. Translating gives CASGLPVSSGTHNTQYF. The complete variable domain, with remaining parts taken from reference TRBV12-5 and TRBJ2-3, reads DARVTQTPRHKVTEMGQEVTMRCQPILGHNTVFWYRQTMMQGLELLAYFRNRAPLDDSGMPKDRFSAEMPDATLATLKIQPSEPRDSAVYFCASGLPVSSGTHNTQYFGPGTRLTVL.

This clonotype was recorded at least ten times. This sequence joins TRBV7-2 and TRBJ2-5; D may be TRBD1 or TRBD2 (5 bases each). This CDR3 region has 14 residues. The germline V gene has CDR1 SGHTA and CDR2 FQGNSA. Trimming cost V 2 bases and J 5 bases, with 12 bases left between them. CDR3 in DNA: TGTGCCAGCAGCTTATTTGGGGGATCGGAGACCCAGTACTTC. This gives the protein CASSLFGGSETQYF.

The chain is built from TRBV2 and TRBJ2-3; the D gene is possibly TRBD2 (5 bases). V lost 3 bases and J lost 3, with 7 bases in between. This CDR3 contains 13 residues. Germline-derived CDR1 and CDR2 are SNHLY and FYNNEI. This CDR3 is CASSDGVTDTQYF. The CDR3 region has the DNA TGTGCCAGCAGTGACGGGGTGACAGATACGCAGTATTTT.

This sequence joins TRBV11-2 and TRBJ2-7; possibly TRBD2 for D (6 bases). V was clipped by 2 bases and J by 9 bases, with 26 bases between them. Germline loops: CDR1 SGHAT, CDR2 FQNNGV. The CDR3 is 17 residues long. CDR3 residues: CASSLLHMGGRHTGQYF. The CDR3 DNA is TGTGCCAGCAGCTTATTACATATGGGGGGTCGCCACACCGGGCAGTACTTC.

This chain connects TRBV19 to TRBJ2-1, with D maybe TRBD1 (5 bases). V was shortened by 3 bases and J by 4 bases, with 13 bases between the two germline ends. The germline CDR1 and CDR2 sequences are LNHDA and SQIVND (reference sequence). This CDR3 is built from 15 residues. In DNA form, the CDR3 reads TGTGCCAGTAGTATCATGGCAGGGAATTACAATGAGCAGTTCTTC. Its protein product is CASSIMAGNYNEQFF.

Here the CDR3 reads CASASGGDTQYF. The CDR3 DNA follows: TGCGCCAGCGCTAGCGGGGGCGATACGCAGTATTTT. The rearrangement uses TRBV4-1 and TRBJ2-3, with 10 bases lining up with TRBD2. The CDR3 runs to 12 residues. Germline-derived CDR1 and CDR2 are MGHRA and YSYEKL. V gave up 8 bases and J gave up 6 bases; unmatched junction bases: 2.

The table lists this clonotype with a few counts. The chain carries TRBV28 and TRBJ1-1; 9 bases are shared with TRBD1. J was trimmed by 0 bases and V by 6 bases; bases with no gene match: 8. This CDR3 comprises 16 residues. Germline loops: CDR1 MDHEN, CDR2 SYDVKM. Here the CDR3 DNA reads TGTGCCAGCAGCCTCGGACAGGGGCTGGTGAACACTGAAGCTTTCTTT. Protein product: CASSLGQGLVNTEAFF.

This clonotype was seen only a few times. The V gene is TRBV12-3 or TRBV12-4, the J gene TRBJ2-2, with 10 positions matching TRBD2. Trimming at V came to 4 bases and at J to 7 bases, leaving 9 bases not matched to a gene. This CDR3 contains 16 residues. The CDR3 region is CASSSNSGRQGGELFF. CDR3 DNA sequence: TGTGCCAGCAGTTCTAATAGCGGGAGGCAGGGCGGGGAGCTGTTTTTT.

This clonotype has just a few counts. The V and J genes are TRBV11-2 and TRBJ1-1; TRBD1 matches 7 bases. Per germline, CDR1 SGHAT and CDR2 FQNNGV. The CDR3 runs to 18 residues. Germline trimming cut 1 base from V and 3 bases from J; bases unmatched to any gene: 14. CDR3 DNA sequence: TGTGCCAGCAGCTTAGTGTCCCCATTTAGGGGGCGGGACACTGAAGCTTTCTTT. It encodes CASSLVSPFRGRDTEAFF.

The gene calls are TRBV6-6 and TRBJ1-4, with D possibly TRBD1 on 5 matching bases. The germline V gene has CDR1 MNHNY and CDR2 SVGAGI (reference sequence). This CDR3 spans 16 amino acids. V lost 4 bases to trimming and J lost 2 bases, with 14 bases between them. CDR3 nucleotides: TGTGCCAGCAGTTTCCTTCGGCGGGGGACTAATGAAAAACTGTTTTTT. The encoded protein is CASSFLRRGTNEKLFF.